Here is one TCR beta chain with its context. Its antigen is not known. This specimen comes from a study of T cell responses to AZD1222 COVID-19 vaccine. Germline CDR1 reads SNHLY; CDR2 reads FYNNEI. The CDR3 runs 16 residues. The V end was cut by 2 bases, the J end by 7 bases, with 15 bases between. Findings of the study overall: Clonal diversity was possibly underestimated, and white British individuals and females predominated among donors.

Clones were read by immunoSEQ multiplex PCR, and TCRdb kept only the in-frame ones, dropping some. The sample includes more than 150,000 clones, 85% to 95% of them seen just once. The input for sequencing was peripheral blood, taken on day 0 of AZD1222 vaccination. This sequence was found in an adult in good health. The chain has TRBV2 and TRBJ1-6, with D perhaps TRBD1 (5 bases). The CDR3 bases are TGTGCCAGCAGTGAAATCGAGGGGATGAGCAATTCACCCCTCCACTTT. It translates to CASSEIEGMSNSPLHF.